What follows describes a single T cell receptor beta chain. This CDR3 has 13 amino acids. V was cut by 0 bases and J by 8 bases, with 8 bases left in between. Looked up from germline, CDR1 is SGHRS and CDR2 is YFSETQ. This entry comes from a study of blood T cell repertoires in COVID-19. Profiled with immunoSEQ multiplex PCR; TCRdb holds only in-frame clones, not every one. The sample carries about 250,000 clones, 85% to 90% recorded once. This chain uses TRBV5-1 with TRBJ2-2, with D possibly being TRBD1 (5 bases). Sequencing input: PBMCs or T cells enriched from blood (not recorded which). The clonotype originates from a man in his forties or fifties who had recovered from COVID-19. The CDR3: CASSLAAGGELFF. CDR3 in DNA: TGCGCCAGCAGCTTGGCCGCAGGGGGGGAGCTGTTTTTT.